This T cell receptor beta chain was observed in a study of post-analysis software for immune sequencing data. Study details: Some patients lacked subtype; others had relapsing-remitting, secondary progressive or progressive-relapsing disease.

Comments on this clonotype: Its antigen is currently unknown.

Incorporated into the TCR beta cDNA libraries were unique molecular identifiers, which served to reduce PCR and sequencing biases. T cells, roughly 0.95 to 10 million of them, yielded 500,000 or so cDNA molecules. TCRdb itself ran the PCR reads through MiXCR, one entry per CDR3 protein. There are 700,000 to 800,000 distinct CDR3 sequences in the sample; 30% occur only once, and roughly 0.57% lies in the top ten. General study results and limits: Strong co-clustering by F measure was evident for samples that had been prepared in the same batch. Elevated frequency relative to controls characterized several TRBV segments in patients, TRBV5-6, TRBV5-1 and TRBV20-1 among them.

V was shortened by 0 bases and J by 0 bases, with 19 bases between the two germline ends. This CDR3 contains 18 residues. Per the germline V gene, CDR1 is SGHRS and CDR2 is YFSETQ. Specimen: blood. The V gene is TRBV5-1, the J gene TRBJ2-7; D unclear. The TCR sequence derives from a girl between 10 and 17 years old with multiple sclerosis. DNA for the CDR3: TGCGCCAGCAGCTTGGCAAATATCGTCCAGGCGAGCTCCTACGAGCAGTACTTC. Residues: CASSLANIVQASSYEQYF.